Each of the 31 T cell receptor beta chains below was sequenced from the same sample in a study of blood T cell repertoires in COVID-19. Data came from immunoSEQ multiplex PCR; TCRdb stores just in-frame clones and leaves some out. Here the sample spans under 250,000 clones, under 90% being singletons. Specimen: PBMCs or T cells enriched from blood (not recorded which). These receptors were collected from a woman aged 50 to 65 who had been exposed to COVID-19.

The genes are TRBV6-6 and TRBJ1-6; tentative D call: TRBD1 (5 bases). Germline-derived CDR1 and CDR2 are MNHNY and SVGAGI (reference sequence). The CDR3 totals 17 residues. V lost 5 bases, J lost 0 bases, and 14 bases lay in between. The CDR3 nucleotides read TGTGCCAGCAGTCCCGACAGCTTCAGCTCCTATAATTCACCCCTCCACTTT. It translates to CASSPDSFSSYNSPLHF.

The DNA for the CDR3 is TGCGCCAGCAGCCAAGTGGCAGGGATCTATGGCTACACCTTC. Translated: CASSQVAGIYGYTF. V is TRBV4-1 and J is TRBJ1-2; perhaps TRBD1 as D (5 bases). The length of the CDR3 is 14 residues. Germline-derived CDR1 and CDR2 are MGHRA and YSYEKL. Trimming pared 1 base from V and 4 bases from J, leaving 10 bases between.

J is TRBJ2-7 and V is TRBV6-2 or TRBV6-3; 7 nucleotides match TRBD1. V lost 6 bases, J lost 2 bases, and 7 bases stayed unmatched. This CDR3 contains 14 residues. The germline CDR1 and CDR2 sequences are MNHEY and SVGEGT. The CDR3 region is CASSIRDRPYEQYF. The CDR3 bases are TGTGCCAGCAGCATCCGGGACAGACCCTACGAGCAGTACTTC.

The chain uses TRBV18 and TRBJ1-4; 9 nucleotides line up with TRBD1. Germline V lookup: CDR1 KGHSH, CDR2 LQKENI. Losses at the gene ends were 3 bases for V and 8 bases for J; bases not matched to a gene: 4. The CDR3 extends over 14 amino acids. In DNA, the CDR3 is TGTGCCAGCTCACCCCGGGACAGGGACGAAAAACTGTTTTTT. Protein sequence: CASSPRDRDEKLFF. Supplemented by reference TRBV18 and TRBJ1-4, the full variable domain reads NAGVMQNPRHLVRRRGQEARLRCSPMKGHSHVYWYRQLPEEGLKFMVYLQKENIIDESGMPKERFSAEFPKEGPSILRIQQVVRGDSAAYFCASSPRDRDEKLFFGSGTQLSVL.

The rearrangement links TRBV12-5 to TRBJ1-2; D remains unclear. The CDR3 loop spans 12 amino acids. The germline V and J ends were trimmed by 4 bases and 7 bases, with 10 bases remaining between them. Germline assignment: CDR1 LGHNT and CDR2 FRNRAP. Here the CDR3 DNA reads TGTGCTAGTGGTTCTGGTGAGGGTGGCTACACCTTC. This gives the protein CASGSGEGGYTF.

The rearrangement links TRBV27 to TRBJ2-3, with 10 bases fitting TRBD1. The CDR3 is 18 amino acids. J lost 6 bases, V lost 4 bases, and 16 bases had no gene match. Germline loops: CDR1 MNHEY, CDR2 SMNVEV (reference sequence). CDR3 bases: TGTGCCAGCAGTTACCAATCTCCGGGACAGGGGTATTGGGATACGCAGTATTTT. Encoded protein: CASSYQSPGQGYWDTQYF.

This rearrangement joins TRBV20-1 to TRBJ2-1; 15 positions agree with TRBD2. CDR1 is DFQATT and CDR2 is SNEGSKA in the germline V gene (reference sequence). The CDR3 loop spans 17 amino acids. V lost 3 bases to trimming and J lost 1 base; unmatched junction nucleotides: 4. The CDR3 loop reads CSASKGLAGGSYNEQFF. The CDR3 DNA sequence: TGCAGTGCTAGTAAGGGACTAGCGGGGGGTTCCTACAATGAGCAGTTCTTC.

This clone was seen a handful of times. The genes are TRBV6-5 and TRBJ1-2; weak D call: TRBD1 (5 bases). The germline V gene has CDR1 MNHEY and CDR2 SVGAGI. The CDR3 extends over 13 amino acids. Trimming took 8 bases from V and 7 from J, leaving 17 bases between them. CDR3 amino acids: CASARQGDFGYTF. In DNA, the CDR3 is TGTGCCAGCGCTCGGCAGGGTGATTTTGGCTACACCTTC.

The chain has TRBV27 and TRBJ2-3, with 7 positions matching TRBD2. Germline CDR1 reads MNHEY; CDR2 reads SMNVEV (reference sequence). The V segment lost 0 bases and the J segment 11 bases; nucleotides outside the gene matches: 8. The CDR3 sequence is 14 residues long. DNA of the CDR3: TGTGCCAGCAGTTTATCGATCGGGGGGATAAAGCAGTATTTT. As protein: CASSLSIGGIKQYF.

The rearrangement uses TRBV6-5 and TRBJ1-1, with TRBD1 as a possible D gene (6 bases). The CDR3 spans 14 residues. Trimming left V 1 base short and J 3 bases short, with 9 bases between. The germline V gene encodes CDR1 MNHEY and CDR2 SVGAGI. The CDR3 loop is CASSYWGQDTEAFF. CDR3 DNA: TGTGCCAGCAGTTACTGGGGGCAGGACACTGAAGCTTTCTTT.

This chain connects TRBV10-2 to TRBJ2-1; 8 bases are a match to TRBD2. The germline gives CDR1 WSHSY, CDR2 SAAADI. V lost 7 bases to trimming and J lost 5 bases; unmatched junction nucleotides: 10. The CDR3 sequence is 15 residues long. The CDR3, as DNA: TGCGCCAGCACCCCAGGCGGGGGGTTAAACAATGAGCAGTTCTTC. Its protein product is CASTPGGGLNNEQFF.

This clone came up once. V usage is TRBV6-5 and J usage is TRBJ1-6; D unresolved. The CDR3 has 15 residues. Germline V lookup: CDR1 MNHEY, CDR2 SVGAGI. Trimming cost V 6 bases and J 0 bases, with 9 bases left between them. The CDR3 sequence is CASRKESSYNSPLHF. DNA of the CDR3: TGTGCCAGCAGAAAGGAGAGCTCCTATAATTCACCCCTCCACTTT.

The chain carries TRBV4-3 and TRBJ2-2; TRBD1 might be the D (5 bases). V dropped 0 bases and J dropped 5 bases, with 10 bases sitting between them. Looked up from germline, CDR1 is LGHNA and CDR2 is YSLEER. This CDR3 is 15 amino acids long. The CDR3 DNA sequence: TGCGCCAGCAGCCAAGACCTTCAGGGAACCGGGGAGCTGTTTTTT. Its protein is CASSQDLQGTGELFF.

This chain's CDR3 is CASSLKYGTSLTDTQYF. CDR3 nucleotides: TGTGCCAGCAGCTTAAAGTATGGGACATCACTCACAGATACGCAGTATTTT. The chain combines TRBV5-6 with TRBJ2-3; perhaps TRBD1 as D (6 bases). This CDR3 contains 17 residues. Germline V gene sequence: CDR1 SGHDT, CDR2 YYEEEE. Trimming shortened V by 2 bases and J by 2 bases, and 18 bases separated the two germline ends.

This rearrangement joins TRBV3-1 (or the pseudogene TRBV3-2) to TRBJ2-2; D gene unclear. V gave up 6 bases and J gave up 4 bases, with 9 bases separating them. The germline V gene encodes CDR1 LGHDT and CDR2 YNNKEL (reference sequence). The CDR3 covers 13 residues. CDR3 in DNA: TGTGCCAGCAGGCCTAGGAGCACCGGGGAGCTGTTTTTT. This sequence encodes CASRPRSTGELFF.

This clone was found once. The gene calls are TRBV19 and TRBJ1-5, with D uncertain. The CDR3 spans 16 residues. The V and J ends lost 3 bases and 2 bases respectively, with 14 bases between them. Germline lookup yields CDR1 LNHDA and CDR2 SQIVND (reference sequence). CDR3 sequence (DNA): TGTGCCAGTAGTATGGTGGGTCGGCAGGGCAATCAGCCCCAGCATTTT. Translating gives CASSMVGRQGNQPQHF. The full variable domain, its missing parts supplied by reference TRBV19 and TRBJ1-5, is DGGITQSPKYLFRKEGQNVTLSCEQNLNHDAMYWYRQDPGQGLRLIYYSQIVNDFQKGDIAEGYSVSREKKESFPLTVTSAQKNPTAFYLCASSMVGRQGNQPQHFGDGTRLSIL.

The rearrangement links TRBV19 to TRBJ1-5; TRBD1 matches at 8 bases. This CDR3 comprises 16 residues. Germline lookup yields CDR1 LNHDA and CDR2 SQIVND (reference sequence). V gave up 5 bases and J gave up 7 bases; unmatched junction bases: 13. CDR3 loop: CASSRNRDRLSQPQHF. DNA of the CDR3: TGTGCCAGTAGTCGCAACCGGGACAGGTTAAGCCAGCCCCAGCATTTT.

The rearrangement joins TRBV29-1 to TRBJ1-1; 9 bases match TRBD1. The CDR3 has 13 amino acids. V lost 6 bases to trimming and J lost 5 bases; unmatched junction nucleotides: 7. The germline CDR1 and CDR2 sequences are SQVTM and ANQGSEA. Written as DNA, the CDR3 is TGCAGCGTGGGACAGGGTCTCGGGACTGAAGCTTTCTTT. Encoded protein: CSVGQGLGTEAFF.

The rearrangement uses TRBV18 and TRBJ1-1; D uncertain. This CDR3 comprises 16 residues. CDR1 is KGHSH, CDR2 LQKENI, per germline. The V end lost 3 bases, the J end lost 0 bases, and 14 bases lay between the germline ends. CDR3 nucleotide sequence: TGTGCCAGCTCACCCCTAGGCGCGGAGATGAACACTGAAGCTTTCTTT. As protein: CASSPLGAEMNTEAFF.

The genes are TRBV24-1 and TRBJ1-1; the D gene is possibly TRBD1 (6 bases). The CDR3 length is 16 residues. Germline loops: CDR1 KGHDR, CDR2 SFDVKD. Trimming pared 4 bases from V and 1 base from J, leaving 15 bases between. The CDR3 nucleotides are TGTGCCACCAGTGAACGGTCAGGGGATCAGAACACTGAAGCTTTCTTT. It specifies CATSERSGDQNTEAFF.

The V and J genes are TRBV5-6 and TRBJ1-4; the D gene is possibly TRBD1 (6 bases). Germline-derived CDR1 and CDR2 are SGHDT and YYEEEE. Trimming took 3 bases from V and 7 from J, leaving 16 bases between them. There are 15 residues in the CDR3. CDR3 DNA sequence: TGTGCCAGCAGCTCCACAGGGTCGGGTGGTGAAAAACTGTTTTTT. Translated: CASSSTGSGGEKLFF.

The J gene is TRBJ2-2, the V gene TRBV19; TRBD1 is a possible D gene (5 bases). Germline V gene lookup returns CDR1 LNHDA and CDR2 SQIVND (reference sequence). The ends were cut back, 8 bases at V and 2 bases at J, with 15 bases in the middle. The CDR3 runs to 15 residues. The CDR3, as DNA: TGTGCCAGTCGAAAGGGGCAGGGAAACACCGGGGAGCTGTTTTTT. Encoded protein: CASRKGQGNTGELFF.

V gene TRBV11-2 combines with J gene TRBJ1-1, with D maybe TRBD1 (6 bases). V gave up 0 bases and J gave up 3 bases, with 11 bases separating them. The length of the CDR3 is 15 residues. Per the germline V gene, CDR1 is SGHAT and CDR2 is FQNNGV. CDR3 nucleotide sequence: TGTGCCAGCAGCTTAGATGGGGGCGTACACACTGAAGCTTTCTTT. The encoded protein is CASSLDGGVHTEAFF.

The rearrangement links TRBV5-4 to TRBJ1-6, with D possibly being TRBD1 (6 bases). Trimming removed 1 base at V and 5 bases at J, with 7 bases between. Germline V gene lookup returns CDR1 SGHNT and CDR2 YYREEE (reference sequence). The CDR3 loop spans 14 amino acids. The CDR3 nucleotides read TGTGCCAGCAGCTTGAGGACAGATAATTCACCCCTCCACTTT. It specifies CASSLRTDNSPLHF.

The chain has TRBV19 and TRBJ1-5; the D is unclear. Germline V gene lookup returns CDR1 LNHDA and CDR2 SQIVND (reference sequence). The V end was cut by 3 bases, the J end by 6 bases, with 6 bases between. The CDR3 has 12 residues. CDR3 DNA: TGTGCCAGTAGTATCGGGAGTCAGCCCCAGCATTTT. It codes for CASSIGSQPQHF.

The CDR3 bases are TGTGCCAGCAGCCCCCTATCGGGTGAACTCTATGGCTACACCTTC. It translates to CASSPLSGELYGYTF. This chain links TRBV7-9 with TRBJ1-2; D remains unclear. The CDR3 spans 15 residues. The V and J ends lost 5 bases and 4 bases respectively, with 17 bases between them. Germline V CDR1 and CDR2: SEHNR, FQNEAQ (reference sequence).

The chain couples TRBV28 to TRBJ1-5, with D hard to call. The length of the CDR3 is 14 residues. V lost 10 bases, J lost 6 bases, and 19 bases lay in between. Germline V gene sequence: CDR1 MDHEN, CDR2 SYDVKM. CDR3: CATRTPEVTQPQHF. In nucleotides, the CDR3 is TGTGCCACCAGGACCCCGGAGGTTACTCAGCCCCAGCATTTT.

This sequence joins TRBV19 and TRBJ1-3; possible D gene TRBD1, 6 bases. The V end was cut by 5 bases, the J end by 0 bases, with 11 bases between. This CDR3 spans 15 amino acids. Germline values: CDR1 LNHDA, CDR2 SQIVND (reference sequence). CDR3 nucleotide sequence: TGTGCCAGTAGTTTGGACAGACTCTCTGGAAACACCATATATTTT. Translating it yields CASSLDRLSGNTIYF.

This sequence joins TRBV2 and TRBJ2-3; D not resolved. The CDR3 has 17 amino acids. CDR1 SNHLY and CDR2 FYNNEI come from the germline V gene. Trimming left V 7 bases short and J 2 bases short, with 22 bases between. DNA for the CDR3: TGTGCCAGCACCTACGACCCTCGCCCCGGAGCCACAGATACGCAGTATTTT. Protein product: CASTYDPRPGATDTQYF.

In nucleotides, the CDR3 is TGTGCCAGCTTTGGAGGCGGCTATGGCTACACCTTC. It specifies CASFGGGYGYTF. This chain connects TRBV6-5 to TRBJ1-2; no firm D call. The CDR3 covers 12 residues. CDR1 and CDR2 (germline): MNHEY, SVGAGI. The V and J ends lost 8 bases and 4 bases respectively, with 11 bases between them.

CDR3 sequence reads: CASSKTGGNQPQHF. As DNA, the CDR3 is TGTGCCAGCAGCAAGACGGGGGGCAATCAGCCCCAGCATTTT. The chain carries TRBV11-2 and TRBJ1-5, with D possibly being TRBD1 (5 bases). Germline CDR1 and CDR2: SGHAT and FQNNGV. V lost 5 bases, J lost 2 bases, and 10 bases lay in between. The CDR3 covers 14 residues.